This T cell receptor beta chain was retrieved from a study of T cell responses to AZD1222 COVID-19 vaccine. Study-level results: Among those given AZD1222, only five or six were seropositive at baseline. Reportedly, nearly half the spike-specific TCRs target unmutated variant regions. The CD4 TCRs associated with vaccination extended across spike and predominated at 160-218 and 743-854.

This CDR3 spans 16 amino acids. The germline V gene encodes CDR1 MNHEY and CDR2 SVGEGT. The germline V and J ends were trimmed by 2 bases and 2 bases, with 14 bases remaining between them. As for this clone: Its matching antigen is unknown.

The assay was immunoSEQ multiplex PCR, and TCRdb's table has in-frame clones only and misses some. Of around 170,000 clones in the sample, around 90% are singletons; the top ten hold roughly 0.99%. The V call is TRBV6-2 or TRBV6-3, the J call TRBJ2-3; D is perhaps TRBD1 or TRBD2 (5 bases each). The sequenced sample was peripheral blood, obtained on day 0 of AZD1222 vaccination. The sequence came from an adult in good health. CDR3 DNA: TGTGCCAGCAGTTACCAGACGGGGCGAGCCACAGATACGCAGTATTTT. Translation gives CASSYQTGRATDTQYF.